One sample yielded the 28 T cell receptor beta chains listed below, sequenced in a study of blood T cell repertoires in COVID-19. Produced via immunoSEQ multiplex PCR; TCRdb's table is partial and in-frame only. The table includes a few hundred thousand clones, over 75% detected once. Source material: PBMCs or T cells enriched from blood (not recorded which). The receptor set was obtained from a woman between 18 and 29 years old who had recovered from COVID-19.

The chain combines TRBV5-1 with TRBJ1-6; maybe TRBD1 (5 bases). Germline CDR1 and CDR2: SGHRS and YFSETQ. V was shortened by 0 bases and J by 3 bases, with 13 bases between the two germline ends. The CDR3 length is 17 residues. The CDR3 DNA sequence: TGCGCCAGCAGCTTGGATGGGGGGGAAGGCTATAATTCACCCCTCCACTTT. This sequence encodes CASSLDGGEGYNSPLHF. The full variable domain, its missing parts supplied by reference TRBV5-1 and TRBJ1-6, is KAGVTQTPRYLIKTRGQQVTLSCSPISGHRSVSWYQQTPGQGLQFLFEYFSETQRNKGNFPGRFSGRQFSNSRSEMNVSTLELGDSALYLCASSLDGGEGYNSPLHFGNGTRLTVT.

CDR3 sequence (DNA): TGTGCCAGCAGTTATCAGACTAGCGGGGGGGCGGGCAATGAGCAGTTCTTC. Amino acid sequence: CASSYQTSGGAGNEQFF. The V and J genes are TRBV11-2 and TRBJ2-1, with TRBD2 matching 14 bases. This CDR3 comprises 17 residues. The germline CDR1 and CDR2 sequences are SGHAT and FQNNGV. V lost 6 bases and J lost 6; bases outside the gene matches: 10.

The genes are TRBV12-3 or TRBV12-4 and TRBJ1-1, with TRBD1 matching 7 bases. The CDR3 contains 12 residues. V was pared by 5 bases and J by 11 bases, with 8 bases of the junction left unmatched. The CDR3 region has the DNA TGTGCCAGCAGTACCTCCGACAGGGTCGCTTTCTTT. Translating it yields CASSTSDRVAFF.

The gene calls are TRBV6-6 and TRBJ1-6; 7 bases line up with TRBD1. The CDR3 loop spans 16 amino acids. Germline values: CDR1 MNHNY, CDR2 SVGAGI (reference sequence). The junction had 13 bases not matched to a gene; V was cut back by 6 bases and J by 8 bases. CDR3 bases: TGTGCCAGCAGCATGACCAAGACAGGGCATCATTCACCCCTCCACTTT. Its protein product is CASSMTKTGHHSPLHF.

The chain couples TRBV11-2 to TRBJ2-5, with 8 bases fitting TRBD1. Germline assignment: CDR1 SGHAT and CDR2 FQNNGV. The CDR3 sequence is 15 residues long. V gave up 5 bases and J gave up 5 bases; unmatched junction bases: 10. The CDR3 loop is CASSTDRGLGETQYF. DNA of the CDR3: TGTGCCAGCAGCACCGACAGGGGCCTGGGGGAGACCCAGTACTTC.

This sequence joins TRBV16 and TRBJ2-1; TRBD2 is a possible D gene (5 bases). V lost 4 bases and J 7 bases, leaving 17 bases between the germline ends. This CDR3 comprises 15 residues. Germline CDR1 reads KGHSY; CDR2 reads FQNENV. Written as DNA, the CDR3 is TGTGCCAGCAGCCGGTTCGGAGCGGAAGGGAATGAGCAGTTCTTC. It translates to CASSRFGAEGNEQFF.

This chain links TRBV7-3 with TRBJ2-7; 9 bases match TRBD2. This CDR3 is 14 amino acids long. Trimming cost V 5 bases and J 4 bases; bases outside gene matches: 6. Germline CDR1 SGHTA, CDR2 FQGTGA. This CDR3 is CASSPIAGGYEQYF. CDR3 coding DNA: TGTGCCAGCAGCCCCATCGCGGGGGGGTACGAGCAGTACTTC.

The rearrangement joins TRBV27 to TRBJ1-4; 8 nucleotides agree with TRBD1. The germline V gene encodes CDR1 MNHEY and CDR2 SMNVEV (reference sequence). CDR3 length equals 16 residues. V lost 6 bases, J lost 8 bases, and 14 bases stayed unmatched. CDR3 in amino acids: CASSPQGGSRLEKLFF. The CDR3 DNA follows: TGTGCCAGCAGCCCACAGGGGGGCAGCCGACTCGAAAAACTGTTTTTT. The full variable domain, its missing parts supplied by reference TRBV27 and TRBJ1-4, is EAQVTQNPRYLITVTGKKLTVTCSQNMNHEYMSWYRQDPGLGLRQIYYSMNVEVTDKGDVPEGYKVSRKEKRNFPLILESPSPNQTSLYFCASSPQGGSRLEKLFFGSGTQLSVL.

The chain is built from TRBV6-1 and TRBJ1-3, with unresolved D. Germline CDR1 MNHNS, CDR2 SASEGT. Trimming took 2 bases from V and 2 from J, leaving 7 bases between them. This CDR3 region has 14 residues. CDR3 nucleotides: TGTGCCAGCAGTGAAATCACGGCTGGAAACACCATATATTTT. Translated, it gives CASSEITAGNTIYF.

In DNA form, the CDR3 reads TGTGCCAGCAGCAGACCTCAGGGAACCTCCTATGGCTACACCTTC. Translated, it gives CASSRPQGTSYGYTF. The chain joins TRBV28 to TRBJ1-2, with D possibly TRBD1 on 5 matching bases. The CDR3 has 15 residues. CDR1 MDHEN and CDR2 SYDVKM come from the germline V gene. V was pared by 6 bases and J by 4 bases, with 18 bases between.

This chain uses TRBV5-1 with TRBJ2-5, with 11 bases that match TRBD2. This CDR3 contains 16 residues. The germline V gene has CDR1 SGHRS and CDR2 YFSETQ. Unmatched junction bases numbered 8, after V lost 3 bases and J lost 4 bases. The CDR3 DNA sequence: TGCGCCAGCAGCTCCGACGTTAGCGGGGGGGGAGAGACCCAGTACTTC. Its protein is CASSSDVSGGGETQYF.

The rearrangement links TRBV15 to TRBJ1-5; D gene ambiguous. This CDR3 comprises 15 residues. V was cut by 0 bases and J by 5 bases, with 11 bases left in between. CDR1 LNHNV and CDR2 YYDKDF come from the germline V gene (reference sequence). In nucleotides, the CDR3 is TGTGCCACCAGCAGAGATTCGGGAGCGGATCAGCCCCAGCATTTT. Residues: CATSRDSGADQPQHF.

V is TRBV15 and J is TRBJ1-5, with 10 bases identical to TRBD1. This CDR3 has 19 amino acids. The junction had 11 bases not matched to a gene; V was cut back by 0 bases and J by 3 bases. Germline V gene lookup returns CDR1 LNHNV and CDR2 YYDKDF (reference sequence). CDR3 nucleotide sequence: TGTGCCACCAGCAGAGACCACGGACAGGGGGACCCCACCAATCAGCCCCAGCATTTT. Translating it yields CATSRDHGQGDPTNQPQHF.

The chain carries TRBV28 and TRBJ2-7; no clear D. The CDR3 loop spans 12 amino acids. The V end lost 4 bases, the J end lost 3 bases, and 7 bases lay between the germline ends. CDR1 MDHEN and CDR2 SYDVKM come from the germline V gene. The CDR3 nucleotides are TGTGCCAGCAGTTCCGGGTACTACGAGCAGTACTTC. Translated: CASSSGYYEQYF.

The J gene is TRBJ1-1, the V gene TRBV11-2; a weak D match, TRBD1 (5 bases). This CDR3 spans 14 amino acids. CDR1 is SGHAT and CDR2 is FQNNGV in the germline V gene. V was trimmed by 2 bases and J by 3 bases, leaving 10 bases between them. The CDR3 sequence is CASSLQGVDTEAFF. The CDR3 nucleotides read TGTGCCAGCAGCTTACAGGGTGTGGACACTGAAGCTTTCTTT.

The chain uses TRBV4-1 and TRBJ1-2; the D gene is possibly TRBD1 (5 bases). V gave up 6 bases and J gave up 2 bases, with 16 bases separating them. CDR1 MGHRA and CDR2 YSYEKL come from the germline V gene. The CDR3 consists of 15 residues. The CDR3 coding sequence is TGCGCCAGCAGGAACACTGGAGGGACCAACTATGGCTACACCTTC. It yields the protein CASRNTGGTNYGYTF.

Only one count was recorded for this clone. This sequence joins TRBV6-6 and TRBJ2-7; tentative D call: TRBD2 (6 bases). The CDR3 loop spans 14 amino acids. Trimming removed 2 bases at V and 2 bases at J, with 10 bases between. The germline gives CDR1 MNHNY, CDR2 SVGAGI (reference sequence). The CDR3 bases are TGTGCCAGCAGTTACGGGACTCTGACCTACGAGCAGTACTTC. It is translated as CASSYGTLTYEQYF.

This clone was counted between two and nine times. The gene calls are TRBV5-1 and TRBJ1-2, with D possibly being TRBD1 (6 bases). The CDR3 length is 13 residues. In germline, CDR1 is SGHRS, CDR2 YFSETQ. V gave up 0 bases and J gave up 3 bases, with 6 bases separating them. The chain's CDR3 is CASSLGQDYGYTF. The CDR3 DNA follows: TGCGCCAGCAGCTTGGGACAGGACTATGGCTACACCTTC.

The chain combines TRBV4-1 with TRBJ2-7; the D is unclear. Germline loops: CDR1 MGHRA, CDR2 YSYEKL. There are 17 residues in the CDR3. Trimming stripped 1 base from V and 5 bases from J, with 21 bases between. The CDR3 sequence: CASSQVLPQSPRDEQYF. In DNA form, the CDR3 reads TGCGCCAGCAGCCAAGTCCTGCCCCAGTCACCTCGGGACGAGCAGTACTTC.

V and J are TRBV6-6 and TRBJ1-1, with D possibly matching TRBD1 (6 bases). The CDR3 has 17 amino acids. Trimming cost V 5 bases and J 0 bases, with 19 bases left between them. Looked up from germline, CDR1 is MNHNY and CDR2 is SVGAGI (reference sequence). DNA for the CDR3: TGTGCCAGCAGTCTCACTCCCGGACAGTTGATGAACACTGAAGCTTTCTTT. This sequence encodes CASSLTPGQLMNTEAFF.

The V and J genes are TRBV28 and TRBJ1-1; maybe TRBD1 (6 bases). Trimming took 7 bases from V and 5 from J, leaving 17 bases between them. Germline CDR1 and CDR2: MDHEN and SYDVKM. This CDR3 is built from 14 residues. The CDR3 spells CASTPGGGWTEAFF. The CDR3 region has the DNA TGTGCCAGCACCCCGGGTGGGGGCTGGACTGAAGCTTTCTTT.

The J gene is TRBJ1-2, the V gene TRBV29-1; TRBD1 aligns across 7 bases. Looked up from germline, CDR1 is SQVTM and CDR2 is ANQGSEA. There are 15 residues in the CDR3. The junction had 18 bases not matched to a gene; V was cut back by 6 bases and J by 8 bases. Written as DNA, the CDR3 is TGCAGCGTCCGTACGGTCCAGGGGGGAGATATAGGCTACACCTTC. It is translated as CSVRTVQGGDIGYTF.

The rearrangement links TRBV27 to TRBJ1-2, with D possibly TRBD1 on 5 matching bases. Germline assignment: CDR1 MNHEY and CDR2 SMNVEV (reference sequence). Trimming took off 4 bases at V and 4 bases at J, with 13 bases between the two ends. This CDR3 contains 14 residues. In DNA, the CDR3 is TGTGCCAGCAGTTCGGGACGGGGAGGCTATGGCTACACCTTC. This translates into CASSSGRGGYGYTF.

The chain's CDR3 is CASSQFPRPSYNSPLHF. DNA for the CDR3: TGTGCCAGCAGCCAATTCCCCCGTCCCTCCTATAATTCACCCCTCCACTTT. The V call is TRBV3-1 (or the pseudogene TRBV3-2), the J call TRBJ1-6; D is unclear. CDR3 length: 17 residues. With 2 bases removed from V and 0 bases from J, the gap between germline ends came to 11 bases. CDR1 LGHDT and CDR2 YNNKEL come from the germline V gene (reference sequence).

V is TRBV6-5 and J is TRBJ2-7; D possibly corresponds to TRBD2 (6 bases). The CDR3 consists of 14 residues. The V end lost 6 bases, the J end lost 4 bases, and 16 bases lay between the germline ends. Germline CDR1 reads MNHEY; CDR2 reads SVGAGI. CDR3 sequence: CASRTGTLYYEQYF. The CDR3 DNA is TGTGCCAGCAGAACCGGGACTCTCTATTACGAGCAGTACTTC.

This chain uses TRBV28 with TRBJ1-2; D might be TRBD1 (6 bases). In germline, CDR1 is MDHEN, CDR2 SYDVKM. CDR3 length: 14 amino acids. Trimming removed 3 bases at V and 5 bases at J, with 13 bases between. This chain's CDR3 is CASSFGQTKYGYTF. In DNA, the CDR3 is TGTGCCAGCAGTTTCGGACAGACAAAGTATGGCTACACCTTC.

The chain recombines TRBV13 with TRBJ1-5; weak D call: TRBD1 (5 bases). This CDR3 contains 16 residues. The ends were cut back, 5 bases at V and 4 bases at J, with 18 bases in the middle. The germline V gene has CDR1 PRHDT and CDR2 FYEKMQ (reference sequence). The CDR3 bases are TGTGCCAGCAGCCGCGCTCCGGGGAGGGGTAATCAGCCCCAGCATTTT. This codes for CASSRAPGRGNQPQHF.

V usage is TRBV27 and J usage is TRBJ2-7; 7 positions match TRBD1. V shed 7 bases and J 5 bases; nucleotides not matched to a gene: 8. The germline V gene has CDR1 MNHEY and CDR2 SMNVEV (reference sequence). The length of the CDR3 is 13 residues. Here the CDR3 reads CASTPGGSHEQYF. The CDR3 DNA sequence: TGTGCCAGCACCCCAGGGGGAAGTCACGAGCAGTACTTC.